This TCR beta chain comes out of a study of CD8 T cell repertoires and HIV-1 epitope variants. The overall study: Twenty-five autologous and known Gag and Nef epitope variant peptides each stimulated T cells separately. Tested: three Gag epitope families, Nef HW9 and YT9.

TCRdb's copy holds only in-frame clones and misses some; the assay was immunoSEQ multiplex PCR. The sample has some 5,000 clones; about three fifths are singletons. The trim removed 6 bases at V and 7 bases at J, leaving 9 bases unmatched. Germline V gives CDR1 SQVTM, CDR2 ANQGSEA. CDR3 length: 14 residues. This clone has just a few counts. The antigen is not known. Sample: cultured CD8+ T cells derived from PBMCs. V gene TRBV29-1 combines with J gene TRBJ2-1; 10 bases match TRBD1. This receptor was identified in a male donor with HIV. CDR3 in DNA: TGCAGCGTCATGGGAGGGACAGGGGAGAATGAGCAGTTCTTC. This codes for CSVMGGTGENEQFF.